This T cell receptor (beta chain) derives from a study of T-cell reconstitution after alpha-beta-depleted transplantation in children. Notes on the study in general: Reportedly, alpha-beta T cells present about two months post-transplant originated from several hundred expanded clones of graft origin. Some patients' high day-60 TCRbeta diversity was attributed to recipient cells surviving conditioning. Hyperexpanded clones declined; after one year, newly produced T cells mostly supplied diversity.

Concerning this clonotype itself: No antigen is known for it.

TCRbeta library construction was performed incorporating unique molecular identifiers. TCRdb re-analysed the PCR reads in MiXCR, keeping a single row per CDR3 protein. The sample includes about a million distinct CDR3 sequences, about 29% of them seen just once. The sample was PBMCs, mostly from graft donor cells, taken 360 days after TCRalphabeta/CD19-depleted stem cell transplant. The source of this sequence is a boy younger than two who had a stem cell transplant for SCID, so the T cells may come from the graft donor.

The chain's CDR3 is CASSYGNQGGTEAFF. The CDR3 bases are TGTGCCAGCAGCTACGGAAATCAGGGGGGCACTGAAGCTTTCTTT. The V call is TRBV6-5, the J call TRBJ1-1; TRBD1 aligns across 7 bases. This CDR3 has 15 residues. Germline V gene sequence: CDR1 MNHEY, CDR2 SVGAGI. Trimming cost V 6 bases and J 4 bases; bases outside gene matches: 11.